These 10 T cell receptor beta chains were all obtained from the same sample, sequenced in a study of T cell changes during pregnancy in multiple sclerosis. The repertoire was sequenced with immunoSEQ multiplex PCR; TCRdb's copy has only in-frame clones and lacks some. The table lists tens of thousands of clones, 75% to 95% of them singletons. The source was peripheral blood, collected before pregnancy. The origin of the receptors is a female donor with multiple sclerosis, enrolled in a pregnancy study.

The gene calls are TRBV19 and TRBJ2-1; possibly TRBD1 for D (6 bases). Trimming pared 7 bases from V and 1 base from J, leaving 17 bases between. Germline V gives CDR1 LNHDA, CDR2 SQIVND (reference sequence). The length of the CDR3 is 16 residues. The CDR3 protein is CASKGDRDGSYNEQFF. Written as DNA, the CDR3 is TGTGCCAGTAAGGGGGATCGGGACGGATCCTACAATGAGCAGTTCTTC.

This sequence joins TRBV5-8 and TRBJ1-1; D uncertain. Germline CDR1 is SGHTS and CDR2 is YDEGEE. This CDR3 spans 15 amino acids. V dropped 1 base and J dropped 1 base, with 11 bases sitting between them. The CDR3 loop is CASSLRHTTNTEAFF. The CDR3 DNA is TGTGCCAGCAGCTTGAGACATACAACGAACACTGAAGCTTTCTTT.

The genes are TRBV4-1 and TRBJ1-1, with D possibly TRBD1 on 5 matching bases. Deletions cut 6 bases from V and 4 bases from J, with 15 bases between. Germline lookup yields CDR1 MGHRA and CDR2 YSYEKL. CDR3 length: 14 amino acids. This CDR3 is CASSRLPGPTEAFF. In DNA form, the CDR3 reads TGCGCCAGCAGTCGCCTTCCAGGGCCCACTGAAGCTTTCTTT.

This clone is a singleton in its sample. The chain recombines TRBV7-9 with TRBJ1-4, with TRBD1 identical over 10 bases. CDR3 length: 15 residues. From germline, CDR1 is SEHNR and CDR2 FQNEAQ (reference sequence). Trimming cost V 5 bases and J 3 bases; bases outside gene matches: 3. CDR3 loop: CASSRGQGANEKLFF. The CDR3 DNA is TGTGCCAGCAGCCGAGGACAGGGGGCTAATGAAAAACTGTTTTTT.

The chain couples TRBV11-2 to TRBJ2-3; TRBD2 matches 7 bases. V lost 1 base to trimming and J lost 1 base; unmatched junction nucleotides: 2. Germline CDR1 reads SGHAT; CDR2 reads FQNNGV. The CDR3 loop spans 15 amino acids. The DNA of the CDR3 is TGTGCCAGCAGCTTAGGTAGCGGGCGCACAGATACGCAGTATTTT. Translating gives CASSLGSGRTDTQYF. The whole variable domain, remainder taken from reference TRBV11-2 and TRBJ2-3, is EAGVAQSPRYKIIEKRQSVAFWCNPISGHATLYWYQQILGQGPKLLIQFQNNGVVDDSQLPKDRFSAERLKGVDSTLKIQPAKLEDSAVYLCASSLGSGRTDTQYFGPGTRLTVL.

The chain carries TRBV18 and TRBJ1-1; 10 positions match TRBD1. Germline CDR1 is KGHSH and CDR2 is LQKENI. V gave up 6 bases and J gave up 0 bases; unmatched junction bases: 7. The CDR3 extends over 16 amino acids. In DNA, the CDR3 is TGTGCCAGCTCGCGGGACAGGGGCCCCATGAACACTGAAGCTTTCTTT. Protein: CASSRDRGPMNTEAFF.

The chain combines TRBV7-2 with TRBJ1-2, with no clear D. The ends were cut back, 5 bases at V and 3 bases at J, with 13 bases in the middle. Germline V gene data show CDR1 as SGHTA and CDR2 as FQGNSA. The CDR3 contains 14 residues. CDR3 protein: CASSLSGFDYGYTF. In DNA, the CDR3 is TGTGCCAGCAGCCTTTCGGGGTTTGACTATGGCTACACCTTC.

J is TRBJ2-1 and V is TRBV7-3, with 7 positions matching TRBD2. The length of the CDR3 is 14 residues. The germline CDR1 and CDR2 sequences are SGHTA and FQGTGA. The V and J ends lost 3 bases and 5 bases, in that order; junction bases with no gene match: 4. This CDR3 reads CASSFGGGNNEQFF. DNA for the CDR3: TGTGCCAGCAGCTTCGGCGGGGGTAACAATGAGCAGTTCTTC. Combining the CDR3 with reference TRBV7-3 and TRBJ2-1 gives the whole variable domain GAGVSQTPSNKVTEKGKYVELRCDPISGHTALYWYRQSLGQGPEFLIYFQGTGAADDSGLPNDRFFAVRPEGSVSTLKIQRTERGDSAVYLCASSFGGGNNEQFFGPGTRLTVL.

V and J are TRBV6-4 and TRBJ2-5; a weak D match, TRBD1 (5 bases). V shed 8 bases and J shed 2 bases, with 6 bases lying between them. Germline V lookup: CDR1 MRHNA, CDR2 SNTAGT. This CDR3 region has 11 residues. DNA for the CDR3: TGTGCCAGCCAGGGTCAAGAGACCCAGTACTTC. Protein product: CASQGQETQYF.

The chain combines TRBV7-9 with TRBJ1-2; the D is unclear. In germline, CDR1 is SEHNR, CDR2 FQNEAQ (reference sequence). This CDR3 has 15 amino acids. The V end was cut by 5 bases, the J end by 4 bases, with 17 bases between. CDR3 sequence: CASSNRGRAGYGYTF. CDR3 DNA sequence: TGTGCCAGCAGCAATCGCGGGAGGGCCGGCTATGGCTACACCTTC. Combining the CDR3 with reference TRBV7-9 and TRBJ1-2 gives the whole variable domain DTGVSQNPRHKITKRGQNVTFRCDPISEHNRLYWYRQTLGQGPEFLTYFQNEAQLEKSRLLSDRFSAERPKGSFSTLEIQRTEQGDSAMYLCASSNRGRAGYGYTFGSGTRLTVV.